The next 10 T cell receptor beta chains were all read from a single sample in a study of blood T cell repertoires in COVID-19. Sequenced by immunoSEQ multiplex PCR; TCRdb stores in-frame clones only, minus some. The data show about 150,000 clones, with roughly 87% seen just once and around 0.91% held by the top ten. Source material: peripheral blood. These receptors all stem from a woman between 50 and 59 years old with acute or convalescent COVID-19.

CDR3 DNA: TGTGCCAGCATGGGCAGCTGGCTTACGGGCAATCAGCCCCAGCATTTT. This gives the protein CASMGSWLTGNQPQHF. The chain carries TRBV28 and TRBJ1-5; D is ambiguous. Trimming left V 7 bases short and J 2 bases short, with 18 bases between. CDR1 MDHEN and CDR2 SYDVKM come from the germline V gene. This CDR3 is built from 16 residues.

For this clone: The junction does not match germline at one end; this may be a read error. V is TRBV5-5 and J is TRBJ2-7; the match to TRBD1 covers 7 bases. This CDR3 is built from 14 residues. Germline V lookup: CDR1 SGHKS, CDR2 YYEKEE (reference sequence). The CDR3 spells CASSWADRSFEQYF. CDR3 in DNA: TGTGCCAGCAGCTGGGCGGACAGGTCCTTCGAGCAGTACTTC.

The chain carries TRBV9 and TRBJ1-1; 8 nucleotides agree with TRBD1. The germline gives CDR1 SGDLS, CDR2 YYNGEE. J was trimmed by 3 bases and V by 3 bases; bases with no gene match: 4. The CDR3 spans 14 residues. The CDR3 coding sequence is TGTGCCAGCAGCGATTCACAGGGGGACACTGAAGCTTTCTTT. Translation: CASSDSQGDTEAFF. Looking up the rest from reference TRBV9 and TRBJ1-1 gives the full variable domain: DSGVTQTPKHLITATGQRVTLRCSPRSGDLSVYWYQQSLDQGLQFLIQYYNGEERAKGNILERFSAQQFPDLHSELNLSSLELGDSALYFCASSDSQGDTEAFFGQGTRLTVV.

Notes on this clone: Distinct nucleotide sequences in the sample also encode this CDR3. The CDR3 sequence: CASSLNRGYEQYF. In nucleotides, the CDR3 is TGTGCCAGCAGCCTGAACAGGGGCTACGAGCAGTACTTC. The chain employs TRBV7-9 and TRBJ2-7; 7 positions match TRBD1. Germline-derived CDR1 and CDR2 are SEHNR and FQNEAQ (reference sequence). This CDR3 region has 13 residues. V shed 5 bases, J shed 3 bases, and the junction held 4 bases outside the gene matches.

The chain has TRBV10-1 and TRBJ2-6; 10 bases fit TRBD1. The CDR3 is made up of 17 amino acids. Trimming at V came to 6 bases and at J to 2 bases, leaving 7 bases not matched to a gene. Germline CDR1 reads WNHNN; CDR2 reads SYGVQD (reference sequence). CDR3 loop: CASRPGTGEPGANVLTF. DNA for the CDR3: TGCGCCAGCAGACCCGGGACAGGGGAACCTGGGGCCAACGTCCTGACTTTC.

In this sample, this clone turned up a few times. The chain links TRBV28 to TRBJ1-3; TRBD1 aligns across 7 bases. Trimming at V came to 1 base and at J to 2 bases, leaving 2 bases not matched to a gene. This CDR3 has 15 amino acids. Germline V CDR1 and CDR2: MDHEN, SYDVKM. This chain's CDR3 is CASSLSQGAGNTIYF. The DNA of the CDR3 is TGTGCCAGCAGTTTATCGCAGGGGGCTGGAAACACCATATATTTT.

The V gene is TRBV5-1, the J gene TRBJ1-1, with TRBD1 matching over 8 bases. Germline V CDR1 and CDR2: SGHRS, YFSETQ. CDR3 length equals 14 residues. The trim removed 3 bases at V and 1 base at J, leaving 2 bases unmatched. The CDR3 spells CASSWGQENTEAFF. CDR3 in DNA: TGCGCCAGCAGCTGGGGACAGGAGAACACTGAAGCTTTCTTT.

The chain combines TRBV27 with TRBJ2-1; TRBD2 might be the D (5 bases). The CDR3 spans 14 residues. V lost 4 bases and J lost 2, with 9 bases in between. Germline-derived CDR1 and CDR2 are MNHEY and SMNVEV (reference sequence). The CDR3 DNA reads TGTGCCAGCAGTTGGACTTACCCCTACAATGAGCAGTTCTTC. This translates into CASSWTYPYNEQFF.

The V and J genes are TRBV10-2 and TRBJ1-1; 8 positions match TRBD1. The CDR3 covers 16 residues. CDR1 is WSHSY and CDR2 is SAAADI in the germline V gene. J was trimmed by 3 bases and V by 4 bases; bases with no gene match: 10. CDR3 region: CASSVAAGGLDTEAFF. The CDR3 DNA reads as TGCGCCAGCAGTGTAGCGGCAGGGGGCCTGGACACTGAAGCTTTCTTT.

This chain connects TRBV30 to TRBJ1-1; D may be TRBD1 (5 bases). Germline V CDR1 and CDR2: GTSNPN, SVGIG (reference sequence). The length of the CDR3 is 13 residues. The V and J ends lost 7 bases and 10 bases respectively, with 22 bases between them. The CDR3 bases are TGTGCCTACTCGGGACTTATGGTAGCGGGAGCTTTCTTT. Protein product: CAYSGLMVAGAFF.